This TCR beta chain stems from a study of blood T cell repertoires in COVID-19. Germline V gene lookup returns CDR1 LGHDT and CDR2 YNNKEL (reference sequence). V was clipped by 3 bases and J by 4 bases, with 7 bases between them. The CDR3 spans 13 residues. The method was immunoSEQ multiplex PCR; TCRdb's version includes in-frame clones alone and lacks a portion of them. This table holds about 380,000 clones, almost 90% found once. V usage is TRBV3-1 (or the pseudogene TRBV3-2) and J usage is TRBJ1-5; D remains unclear. The sequence was obtained from a man younger than 30 with active or convalescent COVID-19. The sequenced sample consisted of peripheral blood. CDR3 amino acids: CASSHGGNQPQHF. The CDR3 DNA is TGTGCCAGCAGCCATGGCGGGAATCAGCCCCAGCATTTT.